The 31 T cell receptor beta chains below were found in one sample sequenced in a study of blood T cell repertoires in COVID-19. TCRdb's copy holds only in-frame clones and misses some; the assay was immunoSEQ multiplex PCR. The repertoire has 250,000 or so clones, roughly nine tenths of them found once; the top ten carry 10% to 11%. The material sequenced was PBMCs or T cells enriched from blood (not recorded which). Every receptor here comes from a man younger than 40 who had recovered from COVID-19.

The CDR3 here is CASSAWTGGGEKLFF. CDR3 nucleotides: TGTGCCAGCAGCGCATGGACGGGGGGGGGAGAAAAACTGTTTTTT. The gene calls are TRBV5-4 and TRBJ1-4, with D perhaps TRBD1 (5 bases). Trimming cost V 4 bases and J 8 bases, with 18 bases left between them. Per germline, CDR1 SGHNT and CDR2 YYREEE (reference sequence). CDR3 size: 15 residues.

The V call is TRBV30, the J call TRBJ2-1; 7 bases align to TRBD2. The V segment lost 1 base and the J segment 7 bases; nucleotides outside the gene matches: 1. The germline V gene encodes CDR1 GTSNPN and CDR2 SVGIG (reference sequence). This CDR3 spans 12 amino acids. CDR3 region: CAWSGAGNEQFF. CDR3 DNA sequence: TGTGCCTGGAGTGGAGCGGGGAATGAGCAGTTCTTC.

CDR3: CASSSQTSGRRARVTGELFF. The CDR3 region has the DNA TGCGCCAGCAGCTCTCAGACTAGCGGGAGAAGGGCACGCGTCACCGGGGAGCTGTTTTTT. The V gene is TRBV5-1, the J gene TRBJ2-2; 12 bases agree with TRBD2. J lost 4 bases, V lost 3 bases, and 16 bases had no gene match. The germline V gene has CDR1 SGHRS and CDR2 YFSETQ. There are 20 residues in the CDR3. The full variable domain, with the rest looked up from reference TRBV5-1 and TRBJ2-2, is KAGVTQTPRYLIKTRGQQVTLSCSPISGHRSVSWYQQTPGQGLQFLFEYFSETQRNKGNFPGRFSGRQFSNSRSEMNVSTLELGDSALYLCASSSQTSGRRARVTGELFFGEGSRLTVL.

The V and J genes are TRBV2 and TRBJ1-1; 7 positions agree with TRBD1. Germline V lookup: CDR1 SNHLY, CDR2 FYNNEI. The CDR3 extends over 14 amino acids. V was clipped by 4 bases and J by 2 bases; unmatched bases: 4. The CDR3 nucleotides read TGTGCCAGCAGTGCGGGACAGCGAAACACTGAAGCTTTCTTT. It translates to CASSAGQRNTEAFF.

This chain connects TRBV5-1 to TRBJ2-2; possibly TRBD1 for D (5 bases). This CDR3 region has 14 residues. From germline, CDR1 is SGHRS and CDR2 YFSETQ. Trimming shortened V by 4 bases and J by 0 bases, and 7 bases separated the two germline ends. The CDR3 loop is CASSRQTNTGELFF. DNA of the CDR3: TGCGCCAGCAGCAGACAGACGAACACCGGGGAGCTGTTTTTT.

The gene calls are TRBV7-3 and TRBJ2-2, with D possibly matching TRBD2 (6 bases). V dropped 2 bases and J dropped 2 bases, with 12 bases sitting between them. In germline, CDR1 is SGHTA, CDR2 FQGTGA. The CDR3 is made up of 16 amino acids. The CDR3 nucleotides are TGTGCCAGCAGCTTAGGAGGGAACATTAACACCGGGGAGCTGTTTTTT. This encodes CASSLGGNINTGELFF.

This chain links TRBV5-1 with TRBJ2-3, with TRBD2 as a possible D gene (6 bases). CDR3 length: 18 amino acids. V lost 4 bases and J lost 6, with 27 bases in between. The V gene's germline CDR1 is SGHRS and CDR2 YFSETQ. DNA of the CDR3: TGCGCCAGCAGCCCCTTGGTGGGGGGACCAACCCGTAAGGATACGCAGTATTTT. This sequence encodes CASSPLVGGPTRKDTQYF.

The chain has TRBV19 and TRBJ1-2, with D possibly TRBD1 on 5 matching bases. CDR1 is LNHDA and CDR2 is SQIVND in the germline V gene (reference sequence). CDR3 length: 15 amino acids. V gave up 0 bases and J gave up 4 bases, with 12 bases separating them. The CDR3 is CASSIEAGVAYGYTF. The CDR3 DNA follows: TGTGCCAGTAGTATAGAGGCGGGGGTCGCCTATGGCTACACCTTC.

The chain uses TRBV6-2 or TRBV6-3 and TRBJ2-1, with a tentative D call TRBD2 (6 bases). V shed 6 bases and J shed 15 bases, with 21 bases lying between them. CDR3 length: 13 residues. CDR1 is MNHEY, CDR2 SVGEGT, per germline. CDR3 nucleotides: TGTGCCAGCAGCCCCACAACGGGGACTCAGGGGTTCTTC. This encodes CASSPTTGTQGFF.

The V gene is TRBV9, the J gene TRBJ2-3, with D possibly being TRBD1 (5 bases). This CDR3 spans 14 amino acids. V gave up 3 bases and J gave up 6 bases, with 14 bases separating them. In germline, CDR1 is SGDLS, CDR2 YYNGEE. CDR3 nucleotide sequence: TGTGCCAGCAGCGCCGGACATAACGTCGATACGCAGTATTTT. It specifies CASSAGHNVDTQYF.

The J gene is TRBJ1-1, the V gene TRBV27; D perhaps matches TRBD1 (5 bases). The CDR3 consists of 19 residues. The germline gives CDR1 MNHEY, CDR2 SMNVEV (reference sequence). V lost 1 base, J lost 4 bases, and 25 bases lay in between. CDR3 loop: CASSLFRGLQVEGRTEAFF. In DNA, the CDR3 is TGTGCCAGCAGTTTATTTAGGGGCCTCCAAGTGGAGGGGCGCACTGAAGCTTTCTTT.

The CDR3 is CASSYSEALVGGYTF. CDR3 nucleotides: TGTGCCAGCAGTTACTCCGAAGCGCTGGTCGGGGGCTACACCTTC. This chain links TRBV6-6 with TRBJ1-2; D gene uncertain. Per the germline V gene, CDR1 is MNHNY and CDR2 is SVGAGI (reference sequence). This CDR3 contains 15 residues. V gave up 0 bases and J gave up 8 bases, with 16 bases separating them.

This chain links TRBV10-3 with TRBJ2-5; TRBD2 matches at 9 bases. Germline lookup yields CDR1 ENHRY and CDR2 SYGVKD. V lost 4 bases, J lost 2 bases, and 11 bases stayed unmatched. CDR3 length equals 17 residues. The CDR3 coding sequence is TGTGCCATCAGTGGCCCGTGGGCTAGCGGGGCTCAAGAGACCCAGTACTTC. Its translation is CAISGPWASGAQETQYF.

This chain joins TRBV10-3 and TRBJ2-5, with D maybe TRBD1 (7 bases). CDR3 length: 14 amino acids. The germline V and J ends were trimmed by 6 bases and 2 bases, with 13 bases remaining between them. CDR1 is ENHRY and CDR2 is SYGVKD in the germline V gene. CDR3: CAIRGGQPQETQYF. The CDR3 DNA sequence: TGTGCCATCAGGGGGGGACAGCCTCAAGAGACCCAGTACTTC.

The V and J genes are TRBV6-4 and TRBJ2-3; TRBD2 matches at 11 bases. V trimming: 10 bases; J trimming: 1 base; junction bases outside the gene matches: 22. Germline-derived CDR1 and CDR2 are MRHNA and SNTAGT. The CDR3 is made up of 20 amino acids. The CDR3 protein is CATPLNHGTSGNKCTDTQYF. The CDR3, as DNA: TGTGCCACACCCTTAAATCACGGGACTAGCGGAAATAAGTGCACAGATACGCAGTATTTT.

This clone was observed a single time. This chain uses TRBV2 with TRBJ1-5, with D hard to call. Germline V gene data show CDR1 as SNHLY and CDR2 as FYNNEI. The V end was cut by 4 bases, the J end by 1 base, with 17 bases between. This CDR3 has 17 amino acids. CDR3 nucleotide sequence: TGTGCCAGCAGTGGTAGTGCGGGGTTGGAAAGCAATCAGCCCCAGCATTTT. This encodes CASSGSAGLESNQPQHF. Together with reference TRBV2 and TRBJ1-5, the CDR3 gives the full variable domain: EPEVTQTPSHQVTQMGQEVILRCVPISNHLYFYWYRQILGQKVEFLVSFYNNEISEKSEIFDDQFSVERPDGSNFTLKIRSTKLEDSAMYFCASSGSAGLESNQPQHFGDGTRLSIL.

The rearrangement uses TRBV28 and TRBJ2-2, with D perhaps matching TRBD1 (6 bases). V was shortened by 4 bases and J by 6 bases, with 15 bases between the two germline ends. The length of the CDR3 is 15 residues. The V gene's germline CDR1 is MDHEN and CDR2 SYDVKM. The CDR3 DNA sequence: TGTGCCAGCAGTTCACCCGTCAGGGGTGCCGGGGAGCTGTTTTTT. Encoded protein: CASSSPVRGAGELFF. Complete variable domain (other parts from reference TRBV28 and TRBJ2-2): DVKVTQSSRYLVKRTGEKVFLECVQDMDHENMFWYRQDPGLGLRLIYFSYDVKMKEKGDIPEGYSVSREKKERFSLILESASTNQTSMYLCASSSPVRGAGELFFGEGSRLTVL.

The CDR3 loop is CASSPSGNTGANVLTF. CDR3 DNA: TGTGCCAGCAGCCCTAGCGGGAATACTGGGGCCAACGTCCTGACTTTC. V is TRBV11-3 and J is TRBJ2-6; 9 bases are shared with TRBD2. J gave up 2 bases and V 5 bases, and 4 bases lay outside the gene matches. The CDR3 has 16 amino acids. Looked up from germline, CDR1 is SGHNT and CDR2 is YENEEA.

This sequence joins TRBV7-4 and TRBJ1-5, with D tentatively TRBD1 (6 bases). Looked up from germline, CDR1 is SGHVT and CDR2 is SQSDAQ. The CDR3 consists of 17 residues. CDR3 nucleotides: TGTCCCACCCCCGACGGACACGGGGGGGGCAGCAATCAGCCCCAGCATTTT. Its translation: CPTPDGHGGGSNQPQHF.

V usage is TRBV9 and J usage is TRBJ2-6; no definite D call. Trimming stripped 3 bases from V and 1 base from J, with 5 bases between. Germline V gene lookup returns CDR1 SGDLS and CDR2 YYNGEE. This CDR3 spans 14 amino acids. The chain's CDR3 is CASSASSGANVLTF. The CDR3 DNA reads as TGTGCCAGCAGCGCGAGTTCTGGGGCCAACGTCCTGACTTTC.

In nucleotides, the CDR3 is TGCGCCAGCAGCCCATGGGAGGGCACAGATACGCAGTATTTT. It encodes CASSPWEGTDTQYF. The chain links TRBV5-1 to TRBJ2-3; possible D gene TRBD2, 6 bases. Trimming stripped 4 bases from V and 1 base from J, with 10 bases between. CDR3 length: 14 amino acids. The germline CDR1 and CDR2 sequences are SGHRS and YFSETQ.

The chain combines TRBV29-1 with TRBJ1-1; 7 nucleotides agree with TRBD1. This CDR3 is built from 17 residues. Trimming removed 0 bases from V and 4 bases from J; junction bases left unmatched: 14. Per the germline V gene, CDR1 is SQVTM and CDR2 is ANQGSEA. This CDR3 reads CSVEETGNRGRTTEAFF. For the CDR3, the DNA is TGCAGCGTTGAAGAGACGGGAAACAGGGGCCGAACCACTGAAGCTTTCTTT.

DNA for the CDR3: TGCGCCAGCAGCTTGGTACCCAGGGGGGAGCAGTACTTC. Encoded protein: CASSLVPRGEQYF. This chain uses TRBV5-1 with TRBJ2-7; 7 nucleotides match TRBD1. Trimming took 0 bases from V and 7 from J; bases not matched to a gene: 4. The germline V gene encodes CDR1 SGHRS and CDR2 YFSETQ. The CDR3 is 13 residues long.

This clone was detected only once. The chain uses TRBV29-1 and TRBJ1-1, with 7 positions matching TRBD1. CDR3 length: 14 residues. Germline V gene data show CDR1 as SQVTM and CDR2 as ANQGSEA. The junction had 16 bases not matched to a gene; V was cut back by 5 bases and J by 10 bases. This chain's CDR3 is CSVRTGQSFGGAFF. The CDR3 DNA is TGCAGCGTTAGAACGGGACAGAGCTTTGGTGGAGCTTTCTTT.

The V and J genes are TRBV9 and TRBJ1-1; D remains unclear. With 4 bases removed from V and 4 bases from J, the gap between germline ends came to 11 bases. This CDR3 comprises 13 residues. Germline V lookup: CDR1 SGDLS, CDR2 YYNGEE. The CDR3 sequence is CASSSHPGTEAFF. Written as DNA, the CDR3 is TGTGCCAGCAGCTCCCACCCGGGCACTGAAGCTTTCTTT. The full variable domain, completed using reference TRBV9 and TRBJ1-1, is DSGVTQTPKHLITATGQRVTLRCSPRSGDLSVYWYQQSLDQGLQFLIQYYNGEERAKGNILERFSAQQFPDLHSELNLSSLELGDSALYFCASSSHPGTEAFFGQGTRLTVV.

This chain links TRBV5-8 with TRBJ2-7, with D uncertain. The CDR3 spans 14 residues. Looked up from germline, CDR1 is SGHTS and CDR2 is YDEGEE. V was trimmed by 0 bases and J by 3 bases, leaving 10 bases between them. The CDR3 DNA follows: TGTGCCAGCAGCTTGGGCCCCCAGGTCTACGAGCAGTACTTC. Translated, it gives CASSLGPQVYEQYF.

The table lists this clone with a few counts. The genes are TRBV7-9 and TRBJ2-6; D is undetermined. V lost 4 bases and J 0 bases, leaving 4 bases between the germline ends. The CDR3 covers 14 residues. In germline, CDR1 is SEHNR, CDR2 FQNEAQ (reference sequence). DNA of the CDR3: TGTGCCAGCAGCTCCCGCTCTGGGGCCAACGTCCTGACTTTC. Protein product: CASSSRSGANVLTF.

The chain carries TRBV10-3 and TRBJ1-2; D is unresolved. CDR1 and CDR2 (germline): ENHRY, SYGVKD. Trimming removed 6 bases at V and 4 bases at J, with 15 bases between. The CDR3 is 14 amino acids. CDR3 residues: CAISAGSSSYGYTF. In nucleotides, the CDR3 is TGTGCCATCAGCGCTGGATCCTCTAGCTATGGCTACACCTTC.

The chain combines TRBV27 with TRBJ1-3, with 7 bases identical to TRBD1. The CDR3 has 18 amino acids. The germline V gene has CDR1 MNHEY and CDR2 SMNVEV (reference sequence). The junction had 14 bases not matched to a gene; V was cut back by 6 bases and J by 0 bases. CDR3 loop: CASRSRTGVGVSGNTIYF. The CDR3 nucleotides are TGTGCCAGCAGATCGAGGACAGGTGTAGGAGTCTCTGGAAACACCATATATTTT.

V gene TRBV5-6 combines with J gene TRBJ1-2, with D perhaps matching TRBD1 (5 bases). Germline lookup yields CDR1 SGHDT and CDR2 YYEEEE. Trimming stripped 4 bases from V and 4 bases from J, with 14 bases between. The CDR3 is 14 amino acids. DNA of the CDR3: TGTGCCAGCAGCCCCCCCTGGGGCCGCTATGGCTACACCTTC. Its translation: CASSPPWGRYGYTF.

The rearrangement uses TRBV7-3 and TRBJ2-7; D is possibly TRBD2 (5 bases). CDR3 length: 13 amino acids. Germline CDR1 and CDR2: SGHTA and FQGTGA. Trimming removed 2 bases from V and 4 bases from J, with 9 bases in between. Here the CDR3 reads CASSLFREYEQYF. CDR3 DNA: TGTGCCAGCAGCTTATTTAGGGAGTACGAGCAGTACTTC.